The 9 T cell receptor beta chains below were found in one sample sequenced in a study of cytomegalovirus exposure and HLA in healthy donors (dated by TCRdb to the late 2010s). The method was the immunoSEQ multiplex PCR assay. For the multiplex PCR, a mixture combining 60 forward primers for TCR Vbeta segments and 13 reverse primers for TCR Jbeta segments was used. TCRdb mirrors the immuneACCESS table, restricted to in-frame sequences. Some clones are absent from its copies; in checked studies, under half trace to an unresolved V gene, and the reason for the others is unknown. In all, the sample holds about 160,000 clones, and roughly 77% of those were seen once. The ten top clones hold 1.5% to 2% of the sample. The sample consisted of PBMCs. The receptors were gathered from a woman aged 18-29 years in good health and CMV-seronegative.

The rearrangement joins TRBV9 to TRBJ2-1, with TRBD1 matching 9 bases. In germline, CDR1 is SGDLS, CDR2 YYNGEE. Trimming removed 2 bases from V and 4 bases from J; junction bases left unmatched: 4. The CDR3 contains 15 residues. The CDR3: CASSVDRGPYNEQFF. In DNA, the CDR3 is TGTGCCAGCAGCGTGGACAGGGGCCCTTACAATGAGCAGTTCTTC.

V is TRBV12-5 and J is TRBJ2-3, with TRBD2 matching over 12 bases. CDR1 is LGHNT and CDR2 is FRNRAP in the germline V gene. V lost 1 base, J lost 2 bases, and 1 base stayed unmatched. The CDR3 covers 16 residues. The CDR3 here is CASGLGTSGNTDTQYF. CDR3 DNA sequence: TGTGCTAGTGGTTTGGGGACTAGCGGGAACACAGATACGCAGTATTTT.

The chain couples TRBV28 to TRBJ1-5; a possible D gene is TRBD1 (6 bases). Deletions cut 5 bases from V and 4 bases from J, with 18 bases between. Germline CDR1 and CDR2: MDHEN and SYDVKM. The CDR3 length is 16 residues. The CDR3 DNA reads TGTGCCAGCAGTAGACCAGGGGTTAGATGGAATCAGCCCCAGCATTTT. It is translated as CASSRPGVRWNQPQHF. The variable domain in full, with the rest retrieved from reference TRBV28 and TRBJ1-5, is DVKVTQSSRYLVKRTGEKVFLECVQDMDHENMFWYRQDPGLGLRLIYFSYDVKMKEKGDIPEGYSVSREKKERFSLILESASTNQTSMYLCASSRPGVRWNQPQHFGDGTRLSIL.

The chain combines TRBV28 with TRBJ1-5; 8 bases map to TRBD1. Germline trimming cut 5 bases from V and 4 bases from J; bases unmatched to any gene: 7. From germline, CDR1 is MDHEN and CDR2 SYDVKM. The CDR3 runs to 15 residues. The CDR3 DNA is TGTGCCAGCAGTGCACGGACAGGGAGGAATCAGCCCCAGCATTTT. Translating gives CASSARTGRNQPQHF.

The CDR3 sequence is CASSFGHLTYEQYF. CDR3 coding DNA: TGTGCCAGCAGCTTCGGACACCTAACCTACGAGCAGTACTTC. The chain links TRBV5-6 to TRBJ2-7, with a possible D match to TRBD1 (5 bases). This CDR3 is 14 amino acids long. From germline, CDR1 is SGHDT and CDR2 YYEEEE. Trimming stripped 2 bases from V and 2 bases from J, with 11 bases between.

The chain's CDR3 is CASSHGRSRNEQFF. The CDR3 nucleotides read TGTGCCAGCAGCCACGGGAGGTCGAGGAATGAGCAGTTCTTC. V and J are TRBV4-2 and TRBJ2-1; 7 bases are shared with TRBD2. CDR3 length equals 14 residues. V lost 3 bases and J lost 7; bases outside the gene matches: 6. Germline-derived CDR1 and CDR2 are LGHNA and YNFKEQ.

This CDR3 reads CASSIGDSYEQYF. CDR3 DNA: TGTGCCAGCAGTATCGGGGACAGCTACGAGCAGTACTTC. The chain uses TRBV28 and TRBJ2-7; 7 bases fit TRBD1. V dropped 5 bases and J dropped 3; count of bases not matched to a gene: 4. The CDR3 totals 13 residues. CDR1 is MDHEN, CDR2 SYDVKM, per germline.

CDR3 coding DNA: TGCGCCAGCAGCCAGACAGGGGAAAAAAACATTCAGTACTTC. Translation: CASSQTGEKNIQYF. This chain connects TRBV5-1 to TRBJ2-4; TRBD1 matches at 8 bases. The CDR3 is 14 residues long. The germline CDR1 and CDR2 sequences are SGHRS and YFSETQ. With 4 bases clipped from V and 4 bases from J, the junction kept 4 bases outside the gene matches.

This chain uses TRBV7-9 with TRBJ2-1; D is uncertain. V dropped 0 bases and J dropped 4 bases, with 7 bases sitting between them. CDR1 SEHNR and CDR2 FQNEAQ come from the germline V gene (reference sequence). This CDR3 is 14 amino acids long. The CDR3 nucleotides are TGTGCCAGCAGCTTAGCAGTCGGGTACAATGAGCAGTTCTTC. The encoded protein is CASSLAVGYNEQFF.